The source of this T cell receptor beta chain is a study of blood T cell repertoires in COVID-19 (dated by TCRdb to about 2020). Broadly, across the study: Collaborator samples came from the United States, Italy and Spain and covered acute and convalescent phases of COVID-19. The material from the prospective study consisted of cDNA or gDNA derived from T cells, B-cell-depleted T cells, or PBMCs. Subjects who had been exposed to COVID-19, were actively infected with it, or had recovered from it provided the deeply sampled blood TCRbeta repertoires that made up the dataset. The repertoires were released in a freely available public database meant as a resource for research on the immune response to SARS-CoV-2. The samples were drawn from two sources: the first 160 participants of the ongoing ImmuneRACE study, and over 950 subjects contributed by 6 global collaborators. The sample metadata nearly always contained a de-identified subject ID, COVID-19 status, age in years and sex. Where available, HLA class I and class II types were obtained from metadata supplied by the sample provider rather than from assay-based typing. The paper's findings and limits, for the study overall: Clinical and demographic metadata were provided uncurated, with the amount varying by source and participant.

TCRbeta CDR3 regions were amplified from genomic DNA using the immunoSEQ Assay, a bias-controlled multiplex PCR. Turning to the authors' computational methods: Nucleated cell counts per sample were estimated from amplification of reference gene primers within the assay. To quantify the absolute abundance of each unique TCRbeta CDR3 rearrangement, sequence reads were collapsed and filtered. For each sample, productive Simpson clonality was calculated as the square root of Simpson's diversity index across productive rearrangements. TCRdb mirrors the immuneACCESS table, restricted to in-frame sequences. Some clones are absent from its copies; in checked studies, under half trace to an unresolved V gene, and the reason for the others is unknown. V, J and clone size are taken as reported in that table, and D and trimming were inferred from the DNA itself. Across this sample there are 300,000 to 350,000 clones, with 90% seen only once. Of the sample, almost 4% is held by the ten largest clones.

Participants in the prospective study were enrolled through a virtual design, were aged roughly 18 to 100 years, and lived in approximately 25 United States geographic areas. In the prospective study, cohorts were assigned on the basis of participant-reported clinical history obtained from a screening survey and a study questionnaire. A participant counted as exposed if, within 2 weeks of entering the study, that participant had been in contact with someone who had a PCR-confirmed or clinician-diagnosed COVID-19 case. In the prospective study, mobile phlebotomists collected whole blood, serum and a nasopharyngeal or oropharyngeal swab from each participant. Prospective study participants could optionally give additional blood draws and questionnaires over an approximately 2-month period. Blood samples from the prospective study were shipped frozen or at room temperature prior to DNA extraction.

In regard to this clone: Its antigen is still unknown. Within one base of it there is no much larger clone, and no base qualities were kept.

The CDR3 holds 17 amino acids from the cysteine to the phenylalanine. The read is trimmed to its CDR3 DNA, 51 bases read in frame from base 1. Here V drops 6 bases and J drops 3 bases, and the junction holds 12 bases not matched to any gene. Taken from the germline V gene (reference sequence), the CDR1 and CDR2 loops are MNHEY and SMNVEV. The TCR was taken from a woman aged 30 to 39 who had been exposed to COVID-19. The material sequenced was PBMCs or T cells enriched from blood (not recorded which). Rearrangement joined TRBV27 to TRBJ2-3; a stretch of 10 junction bases matches TRBD1. The CDR3 sequence is CASSWIPGQGRTDTQYF. In nucleotide form, the sequence is TGTGCCAGCAGCTGGATACCGGGACAGGGGCGAACAGATACGCAGTATTTT.